The clone carrying this TCR beta chain was detected only once. The sample is drawn from a study of radiotherapy plus CTLA-4 blockade in lung cancer. Germline V lookup: CDR1 SGHVS, CDR2 FNYEAQ. The V gene end was trimmed by 5 bases and the J gene end by 2 bases; junction bases not matched to a gene: 8. This CDR3 region has 15 residues. Produced via immunoSEQ multiplex PCR; TCRdb's table is partial and in-frame only. The table records 75,000 to 100,000 clones, approximately 86% of them present only once. This sequence originates from a human donor with non-small cell lung cancer that progressed on radiotherapy plus ipilimumab. Sequenced here: peripheral blood, sampled from a patient treated with radiotherapy plus ipilimumab. This sequence joins TRBV7-6 and TRBJ2-7, with 8 bases that match TRBD2. The CDR3: CASSPGGGLAYEQYF. CDR3 in DNA: TGTGCCAGCAGCCCGGGGGGGGGCCTCGCCTACGAGCAGTACTTC.